This TCR beta chain comes out of a study of low-dose radiotherapy and immunotherapy resistance in tumors. Study as a whole: Daily, from cycle 1 day 1 and for four cycles, patients took oral aspirin 300 mg.

Trimming cost V 6 bases and J 1 base, with 19 bases left between them. This CDR3 contains 17 residues. Germline V gene sequence: CDR1 MDHEN, CDR2 SYDVKM. Alpha- and beta-chain coverage of first-strand cDNA came from TRAV- and TRBV-specific primers. Amplification of TCRs used a constant-region primer and V-primer adapter for around 19 PCR cycles. From the reads, TCRdb called clonotypes with MiXCR, one entry per CDR3 protein. The sample shows about 39,000 distinct CDR3 sequences, roughly 31% of them seen only once. Time point given: before trial treatment. The patients who were eligible all carried advanced solid tumors that lacked tumor-infiltrating lymphocytes, meaning the tumors were TIL-negative.

The rearrangement joins TRBV28 to TRBJ1-5; D remains unclear. The sequence came from a male donor with gallbladder cancer. The material sequenced was PBMCs, taken before treatment. The CDR3 loop is CASSPPSAVRSNQPQHF. The CDR3 DNA follows: TGTGCCAGCAGCCCCCCGTCGGCCGTCAGGAGCAATCAGCCCCAGCATTTT.